The entry below describes one T cell receptor (beta chain). Its specificity is unknown. The germline gives CDR1 SGHAT, CDR2 FQDESV (reference sequence). The CDR3 loop spans 13 amino acids. Trimming cost V 2 bases and J 2 bases, with 6 bases left between them. The data belong to a study of regulatory dendritic cells for organ transplantation. As for the study in general: On day 6, the dendritic cells were exposed to LPS. Study findings and constraints: Naive T cells showed high diversity, memory cells less, memory CD8+ least.

Method: immunoSEQ multiplex PCR; TCRdb's copy keeps in-frame clones and lacks some. The sample records roughly 8,500 clones, less than 75% being singletons. Sorted T cells were CFSE-labeled and cultured less than 6 days with allogeneic regulatory or mature dendritic cells at 1:10. FACS sorted CD4+ or CD8+ T cells into CD45RA+ naive and CD45RO+ memory. The material sequenced was memory CD4+ T cells from blood cultured with dendritic cells. The subset denotes: CD45RO+ memory T cells. This TCR derives from a human donor in good health. This chain uses TRBV11-1 with TRBJ1-1, with D unclear. The CDR3 nucleotides are TGTGCCAGCAGCTTACCAGGTAACACTGAAGCTTTCTTT. This translates into CASSLPGNTEAFF. Based on the CDR3 plus reference TRBV11-1 and TRBJ1-1, the full variable domain is EAEVAQSPRYKITEKSQAVAFWCDPISGHATLYWYRQILGQGPELLVQFQDESVVDDSQLPKDRFSAERLKGVDSTLKIQPAELGDSAMYLCASSLPGNTEAFFGQGTRLTVV.